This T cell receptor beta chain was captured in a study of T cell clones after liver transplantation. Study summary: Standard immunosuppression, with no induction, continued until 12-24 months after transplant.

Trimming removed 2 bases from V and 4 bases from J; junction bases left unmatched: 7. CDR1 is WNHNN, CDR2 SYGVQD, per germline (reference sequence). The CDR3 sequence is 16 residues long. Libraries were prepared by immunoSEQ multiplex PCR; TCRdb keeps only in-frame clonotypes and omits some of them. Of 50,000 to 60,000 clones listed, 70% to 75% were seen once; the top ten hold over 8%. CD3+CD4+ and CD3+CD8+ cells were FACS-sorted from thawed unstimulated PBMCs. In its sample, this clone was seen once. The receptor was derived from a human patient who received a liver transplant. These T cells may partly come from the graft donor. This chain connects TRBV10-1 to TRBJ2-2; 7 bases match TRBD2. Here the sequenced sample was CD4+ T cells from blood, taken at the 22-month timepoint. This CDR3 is CASSEHFGGGTGELFF. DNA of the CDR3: TGCGCCAGCAGTGAGCACTTCGGCGGGGGCACCGGGGAGCTGTTTTTT.